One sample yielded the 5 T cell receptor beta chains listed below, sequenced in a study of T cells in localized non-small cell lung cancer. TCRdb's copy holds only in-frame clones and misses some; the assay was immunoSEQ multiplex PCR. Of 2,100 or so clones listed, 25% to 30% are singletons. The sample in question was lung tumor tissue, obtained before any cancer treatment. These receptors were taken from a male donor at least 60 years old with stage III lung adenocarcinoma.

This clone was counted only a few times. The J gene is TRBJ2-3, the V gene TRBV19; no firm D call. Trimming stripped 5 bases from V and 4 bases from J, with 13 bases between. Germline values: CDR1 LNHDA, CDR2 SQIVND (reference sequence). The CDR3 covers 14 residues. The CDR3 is CASSLRDASDTQYF. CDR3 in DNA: TGTGCCAGTAGTCTAAGAGACGCGTCAGATACGCAGTATTTT.

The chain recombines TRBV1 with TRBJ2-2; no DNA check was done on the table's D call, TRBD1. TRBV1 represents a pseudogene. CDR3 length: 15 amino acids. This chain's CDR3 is CASSPGQGAVGELFF. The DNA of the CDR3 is TGCGCCAGCAGCCCGGGACAGGGGGCGGTCGGGGAGCTGTTTTTT.

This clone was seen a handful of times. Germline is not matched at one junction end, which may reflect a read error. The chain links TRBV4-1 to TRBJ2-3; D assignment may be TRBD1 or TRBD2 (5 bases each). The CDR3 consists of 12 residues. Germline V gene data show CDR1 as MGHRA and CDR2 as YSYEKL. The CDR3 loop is CASSQVGSGRVF. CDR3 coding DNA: TGCGCCAGCAGCCAAGTCGGGTCGGGGCGTGTTTTT.

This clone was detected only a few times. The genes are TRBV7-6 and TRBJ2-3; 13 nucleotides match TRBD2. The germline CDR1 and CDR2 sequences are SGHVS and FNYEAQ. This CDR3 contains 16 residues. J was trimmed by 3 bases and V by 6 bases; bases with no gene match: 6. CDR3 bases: TGTGCCAGCAGTTCCTGGACTAGCGGGAGAACAGATACGCAGTATTTT. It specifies CASSSWTSGRTDTQYF.

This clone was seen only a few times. The CDR3 spells CASSSGWAGSSYEQYF. The CDR3 DNA reads TGTGCCAGCAGCTCTGGGTGGGCAGGGAGCTCCTACGAGCAGTACTTC. The gene calls are TRBV11-3 and TRBJ2-7; D may match TRBD1 or TRBD2 (5 bases each). The germline CDR1 and CDR2 sequences are SGHNT and YENEEA. This CDR3 contains 16 residues. V lost 4 bases to trimming and J lost 0 bases, with 16 bases between them.